The 4 T cell receptor beta chains listed next were all sequenced from one sample in a study of cytomegalovirus exposure and HLA in healthy donors. Produced via immunoSEQ multiplex PCR; TCRdb's table is partial and in-frame only. The sample has more than 250,000 clones, approximately 86% seen once; the top ten hold about 1%. The material sequenced was PBMCs. All receptors come from a woman in her 30s in good health and CMV-seropositive.

The chain couples TRBV5-1 to TRBJ2-2; 12 nucleotides line up with TRBD2. The V gene end was trimmed by 1 base and the J gene end by 0 bases; junction bases not matched to a gene: 10. The CDR3 contains 20 residues. Germline CDR1 SGHRS, CDR2 YFSETQ. This CDR3 is CASSLKPRLAGGTNTGELFF. CDR3 nucleotides: TGCGCCAGCAGCTTGAAGCCCCGTCTAGCGGGGGGGACGAACACCGGGGAGCTGTTTTTT.

V is TRBV12-5 and J is TRBJ2-1; 11 nucleotides line up with TRBD2. The CDR3 is 16 residues long. The V segment lost 4 bases and the J segment 5 bases; nucleotides outside the gene matches: 7. Germline CDR1 is LGHNT and CDR2 is FRNRAP. The DNA of the CDR3 is TGTGCTAGTGGTTCAACTAGCGGGAGTTTGGACAATGAGCAGTTCTTC. Its protein is CASGSTSGSLDNEQFF. Based on the CDR3 plus reference TRBV12-5 and TRBJ2-1, the full variable domain is DARVTQTPRHKVTEMGQEVTMRCQPILGHNTVFWYRQTMMQGLELLAYFRNRAPLDDSGMPKDRFSAEMPDATLATLKIQPSEPRDSAVYFCASGSTSGSLDNEQFFGPGTRLTVL.

The rearrangement uses TRBV10-3 and TRBJ2-5, with 11 bases matching TRBD2. Germline assignment: CDR1 ENHRY and CDR2 SYGVKD. The CDR3 runs to 16 residues. V was clipped by 8 bases and J by 4 bases; unmatched bases: 12. CDR3 sequence reads: CAIGSFTSGSVETQYF. The CDR3 DNA is TGTGCCATCGGATCTTTCACTAGCGGGAGTGTAGAGACCCAGTACTTC.

This chain uses TRBV6-5 with TRBJ2-7, with 8 bases matching TRBD2. The CDR3 extends over 15 amino acids. Germline V gives CDR1 MNHEY, CDR2 SVGAGI. The V and J ends lost 2 bases and 4 bases, in that order; junction bases with no gene match: 7. The CDR3 DNA reads TGTGCCAGCAGTTACGGTCGGGGGGGCTGGTACGAGCAGTACTTC. This translates into CASSYGRGGWYEQYF.